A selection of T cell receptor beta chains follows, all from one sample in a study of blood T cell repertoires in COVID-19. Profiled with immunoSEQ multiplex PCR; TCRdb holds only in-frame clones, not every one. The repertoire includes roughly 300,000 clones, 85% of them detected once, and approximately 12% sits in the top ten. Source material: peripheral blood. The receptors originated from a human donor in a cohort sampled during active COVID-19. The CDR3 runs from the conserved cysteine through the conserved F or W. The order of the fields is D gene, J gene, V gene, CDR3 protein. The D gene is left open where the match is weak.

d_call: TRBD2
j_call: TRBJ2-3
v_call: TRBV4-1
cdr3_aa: CASSLRLAGTTDTQYF

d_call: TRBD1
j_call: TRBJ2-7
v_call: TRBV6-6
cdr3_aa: CASSRDRSGYEQYF

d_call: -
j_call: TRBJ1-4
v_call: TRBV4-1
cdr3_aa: CASSKSGNSEKLFF

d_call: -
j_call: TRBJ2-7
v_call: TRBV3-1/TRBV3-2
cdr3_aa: CASSQAGYEQYF

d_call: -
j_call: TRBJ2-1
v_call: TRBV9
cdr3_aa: CASSPPPEGYNEQFF

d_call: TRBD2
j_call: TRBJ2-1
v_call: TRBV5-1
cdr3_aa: CASSFSGVTYNEQFF

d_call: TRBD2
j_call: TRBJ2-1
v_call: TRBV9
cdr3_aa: CASSVGGGTYNEQFF

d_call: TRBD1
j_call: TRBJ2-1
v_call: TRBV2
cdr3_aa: CASGIEGWGQAWQFF

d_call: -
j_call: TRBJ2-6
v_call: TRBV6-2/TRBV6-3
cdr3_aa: CASSQGQSGANVLTF

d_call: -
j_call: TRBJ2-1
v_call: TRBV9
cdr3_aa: CASSVGIAGEQFF

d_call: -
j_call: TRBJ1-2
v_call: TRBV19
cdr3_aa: CASSIGPRSYGYTF

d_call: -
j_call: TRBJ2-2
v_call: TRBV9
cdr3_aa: CASSVGGDSGELFF

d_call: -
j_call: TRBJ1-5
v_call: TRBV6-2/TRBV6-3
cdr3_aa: CASSYRGNQPQHF

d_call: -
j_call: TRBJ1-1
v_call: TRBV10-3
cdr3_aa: CAIRDSGEAFF

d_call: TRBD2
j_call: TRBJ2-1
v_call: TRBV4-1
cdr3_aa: CASSQEQLAGVSSKQFF

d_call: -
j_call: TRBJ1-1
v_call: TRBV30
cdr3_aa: CAWNLDSPSEAFF

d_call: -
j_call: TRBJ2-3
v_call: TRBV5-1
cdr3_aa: CASSPREGGSDTQYF

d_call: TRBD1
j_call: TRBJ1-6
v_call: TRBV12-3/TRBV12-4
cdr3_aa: CASRLQGAPLHF

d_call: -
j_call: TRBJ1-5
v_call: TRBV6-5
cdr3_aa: CASAPRGNQPQHF

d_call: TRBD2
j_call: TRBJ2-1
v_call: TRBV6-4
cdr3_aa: CASSGIAGGYNEQFF

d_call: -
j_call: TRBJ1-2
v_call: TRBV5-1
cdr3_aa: CASSLGGLAAGYTF

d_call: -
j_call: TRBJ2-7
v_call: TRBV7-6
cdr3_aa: CASSLGEPYEQYF

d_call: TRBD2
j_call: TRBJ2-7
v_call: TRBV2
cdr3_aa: CASGLAEVGEQYF

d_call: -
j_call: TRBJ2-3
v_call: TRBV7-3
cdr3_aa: CASSLMGTSTDTQYF

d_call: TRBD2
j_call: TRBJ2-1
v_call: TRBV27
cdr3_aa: CASSLATSGSNEQFF

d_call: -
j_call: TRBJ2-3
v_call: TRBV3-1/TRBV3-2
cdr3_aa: CASSNLAADTQYF

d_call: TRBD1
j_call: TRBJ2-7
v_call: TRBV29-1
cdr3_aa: CSVSRGPASEQYF

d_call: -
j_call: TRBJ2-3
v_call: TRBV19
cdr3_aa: CASSIEGAKTDTQYF

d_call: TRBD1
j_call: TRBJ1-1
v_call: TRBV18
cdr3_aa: CASSPPEGANTEAFF

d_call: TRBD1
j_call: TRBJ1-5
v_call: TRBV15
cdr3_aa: CATSRGQGTAGPQHF

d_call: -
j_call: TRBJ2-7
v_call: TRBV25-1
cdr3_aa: CATTTSGNSYEQYF

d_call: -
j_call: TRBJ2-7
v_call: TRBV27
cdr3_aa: CASSSAQGWENEQYF

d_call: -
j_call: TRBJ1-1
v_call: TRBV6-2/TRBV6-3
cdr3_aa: CASSTVVAEAFF

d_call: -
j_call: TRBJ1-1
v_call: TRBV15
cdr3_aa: CATSREGQRIGAFF

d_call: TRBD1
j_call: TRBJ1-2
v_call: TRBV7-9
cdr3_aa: CASSAFGTGLSMMTF

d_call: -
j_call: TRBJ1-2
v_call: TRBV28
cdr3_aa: CASYASPVNYGYTF

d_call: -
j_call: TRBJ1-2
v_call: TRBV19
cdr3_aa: CASSIQGTSGGYTF

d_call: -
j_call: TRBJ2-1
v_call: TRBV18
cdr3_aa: CASSPGSEESEQFF

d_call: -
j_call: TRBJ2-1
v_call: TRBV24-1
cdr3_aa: CATSLYNEQFF

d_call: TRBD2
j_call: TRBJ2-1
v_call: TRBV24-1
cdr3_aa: CATSDPTGTSGYNEQFF

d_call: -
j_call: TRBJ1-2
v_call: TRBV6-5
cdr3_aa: CATGDRPNYGYTF

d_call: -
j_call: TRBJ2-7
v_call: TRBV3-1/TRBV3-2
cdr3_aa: CASSLPSAGNEQYF